This TCR beta chain was recorded in a study of T cell responses to AZD1222 COVID-19 vaccine. Whole-study results and caveats: Following two doses of AZD1222, Spike-specific TCR breadth and depth rose. Spike was spanned by vaccine-associated CD4 TCRs, with dominance at 160-218 and 743-854. Most donors were white British, females outnumbered males, and clonal diversity was possibly underestimated.

Only in-frame clones appear in the TCRdb table, and some are missing; sequencing was by immunoSEQ multiplex PCR. The sample shows approximately 180,000 clones, around 90% of them seen only once. About this clone itself: The antigen is not known.

The clonotype originates from an adult in good health. Source: peripheral blood, taken on day 0 of AZD1222 vaccination.

CDR3 sequence (DNA): TGCGCCAGCAGCCCGGAAGAAACCGGGACCCACCTCGTGCCCCTCCACTTT. It codes for CASSPEETGTHLVPLHF. V gene TRBV5-1 combines with J gene TRBJ1-6, with a possible D match to TRBD1 (5 bases). Germline V gene sequence: CDR1 SGHRS, CDR2 YFSETQ. V lost 4 bases, J lost 13 bases, and 27 bases lay in between. The CDR3 loop spans 17 amino acids.